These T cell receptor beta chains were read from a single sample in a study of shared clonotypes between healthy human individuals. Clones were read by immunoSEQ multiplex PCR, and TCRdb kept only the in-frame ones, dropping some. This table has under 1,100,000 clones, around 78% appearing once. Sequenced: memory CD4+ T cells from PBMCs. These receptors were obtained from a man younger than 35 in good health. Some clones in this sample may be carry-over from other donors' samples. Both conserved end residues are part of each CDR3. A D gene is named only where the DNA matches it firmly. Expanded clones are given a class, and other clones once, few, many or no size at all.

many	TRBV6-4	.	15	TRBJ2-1	CASSDEELAYNEQFF	TGTGCCAGCAGTGACGAGGAACTCGCCTACAATGAGCAGTTCTTC
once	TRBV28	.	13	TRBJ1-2	CASGADRRAGYTF	TGTGCCAGCGGGGCAGACCGGCGGGCTGGCTACACCTTC
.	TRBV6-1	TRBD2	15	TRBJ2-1	CASRTVAGGMNEQFF	TGTGCCAGCAGGACTGTAGCGGGAGGAATGAATGAGCAGTTCTTC
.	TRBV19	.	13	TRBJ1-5	CASSKRTAEPQHF	TGTGCCAGTAGTAAGAGGACCGCGGAGCCCCAGCATTTT
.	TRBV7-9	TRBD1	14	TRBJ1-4	CASTQGGGQEKLFF	TGTGCCAGCACCCAGGGGGGGGGCCAGGAAAAACTGTTTTTT
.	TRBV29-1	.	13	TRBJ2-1	CSVEGLGPNEQFF	TGCAGCGTTGAAGGGTTGGGCCCCAATGAGCAGTTCTTC
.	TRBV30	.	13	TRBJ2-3	CAWTARSTDTQYF	TGTGCCTGGACAGCGAGAAGCACAGATACGCAGTATTTT
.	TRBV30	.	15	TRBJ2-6	CAWSTGEAGANVLTF	TGTGCCTGGAGTACAGGGGAGGCTGGGGCCAACGTCCTGACTTTC
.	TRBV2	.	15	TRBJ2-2	CASSANRGNTGELFF	TGTGCCAGCAGTGCTAATAGGGGGAATACCGGGGAGCTGTTTTTT
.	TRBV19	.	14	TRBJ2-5	CASSDYSGKETQYF	TGTGCCAGTAGTGATTATAGCGGAAAAGAGACCCAGTACTTC
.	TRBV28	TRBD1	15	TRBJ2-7	CASSRPGQGAYEQYF	TGTGCCAGCAGTCGACCGGGACAGGGGGCCTACGAGCAGTACTTC
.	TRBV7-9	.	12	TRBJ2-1	CASSLGSRGTFF	TGTGCCAGCAGCTTAGGAAGCAGGGGAACTTTCTTC
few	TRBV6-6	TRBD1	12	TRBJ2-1	CASRGDREQQFF	TGTGCCAGCAGGGGGGACAGGGAGCAGCAGTTCTTC
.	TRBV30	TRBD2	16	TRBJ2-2	CAWSPGLAGAGGELFF	TGTGCCTGGAGCCCCGGACTAGCGGGAGCGGGCGGGGAGCTGTTTTTT
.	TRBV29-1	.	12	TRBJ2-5	CSVAAGIQTQYF	TGCAGCGTTGCAGCGGGTATACAGACCCAGTACTTC
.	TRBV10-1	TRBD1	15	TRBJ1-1	CADWLQGAAHTEAFF	TGCGCCGACTGGCTGCAGGGGGCGGCCCACACTGAAGCTTTCTTT
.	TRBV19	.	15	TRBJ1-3	CASRDGGANGNTIYF	TGTGCCAGTCGGGATGGGGGGGCGAATGGAAACACCATATATTTT
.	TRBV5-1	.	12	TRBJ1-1	CASSFANTEAFF	TGCGCCAGCAGTTTCGCGAACACTGAAGCTTTCTTT
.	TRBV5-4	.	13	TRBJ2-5	CASSRDSQETQYF	TGTGCCAGCAGCCGAGACAGCCAAGAGACCCAGTACTTC
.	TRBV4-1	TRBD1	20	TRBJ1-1	CASSPHGGTGTGGMLAEAFF	TGCGCCAGCAGCCCCCACGGGGGAACCGGGACAGGGGGGATGTTGGCTGAAGCTTTCTTT
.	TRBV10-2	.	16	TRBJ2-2	CASSPPYRQSTGELFF	TGCGCCAGCAGTCCACCGTACCGACAATCCACCGGGGAGCTGTTTTTT
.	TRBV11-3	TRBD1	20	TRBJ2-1	CASSVGPGQGALTSYNEQFF	TGTGCCAGCAGCGTAGGGCCGGGACAGGGGGCTTTAACCTCCTACAATGAGCAGTTCTTC
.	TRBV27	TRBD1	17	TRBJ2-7	CASSLSVRDRASYEQYF	TGTGCCAGCAGTTTATCCGTAAGGGACAGGGCCTCCTACGAGCAGTACTTC
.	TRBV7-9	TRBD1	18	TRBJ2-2	CASSLANYSRGSTGELFF	TGTGCCAGCAGCTTAGCGAATTACTCCAGGGGGTCCACCGGGGAGCTGTTTTTT
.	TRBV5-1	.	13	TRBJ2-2	CASSPAVTGELFF	TGCGCCAGCAGCCCGGCTGTTACCGGGGAGCTGTTTTTT
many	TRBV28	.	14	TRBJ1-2	CASRYRGTPGGYTF	TGTGCCAGCAGGTATCGGGGGACGCCGGGGGGCTACACCTTC
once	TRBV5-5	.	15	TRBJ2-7	CASSTYGDLTYEQYF	TGTGCCAGCAGTACGTACGGAGACCTTACCTACGAGCAGTACTTC
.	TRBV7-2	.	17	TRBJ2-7	CASSLLGRALPVDEQYF	TGTGCCAGCAGCTTATTAGGGCGGGCGCTCCCCGTCGACGAGCAGTACTTC
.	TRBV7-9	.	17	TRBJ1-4	CASSSINRQITNEKLFF	TGTGCCAGCAGCTCCATAAACCGACAGATAACTAATGAAAAACTGTTTTTT
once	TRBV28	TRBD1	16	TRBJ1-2	CASTEVGGRGQYGYTF	TGTGCCAGCACGGAGGTCGGAGGGAGGGGGCAGTATGGCTACACCTTC
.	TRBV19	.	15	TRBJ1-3	CASSASGSSGNTIYF	TGTGCCAGTAGTGCCTCGGGGTCTTCGGGAAACACCATATATTTT
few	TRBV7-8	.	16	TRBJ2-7	CASSLVGSGAGAEQYF	TGTGCCAGCAGCTTAGTTGGGTCAGGTGCTGGGGCCGAGCAGTACTTC
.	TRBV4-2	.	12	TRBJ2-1	CASSQTFNEQFF	TGTGCCAGCAGCCAGACCTTTAATGAGCAGTTCTTC
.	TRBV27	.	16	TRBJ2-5	CASMWNGAAGLETQYF	TGTGCCAGCATGTGGAACGGCGCTGCAGGGCTAGAGACCCAGTACTTC
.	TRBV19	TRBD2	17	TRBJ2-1	CASSTSGRPYSYNEQFF	TGTGCCAGTAGTACCTCCGGGAGGCCCTATTCCTACAATGAGCAGTTCTTC
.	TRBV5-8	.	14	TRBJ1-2	CASSPAAQNYGYTF	TGTGCCAGCAGCCCCGCGGCTCAAAACTATGGCTACACCTTC
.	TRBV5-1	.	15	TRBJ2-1	CASSRIPDYGNEQFF	TGCGCCAGCAGCCGAATCCCGGACTACGGCAATGAGCAGTTCTTC
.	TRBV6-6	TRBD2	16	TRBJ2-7	CASSYQGTSGYYEQYF	TGTGCCAGCAGTTACCAAGGGACTAGCGGTTACTACGAGCAGTACTTC
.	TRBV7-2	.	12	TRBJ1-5	CASSFGYGPQHF	TGTGCCAGCAGCTTCGGCTACGGGCCCCAGCATTTT
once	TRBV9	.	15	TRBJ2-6	CASSVRGSGANVLTF	TGTGCCAGCAGCGTTCGGGGATCTGGGGCCAACGTCCTGACTTTC
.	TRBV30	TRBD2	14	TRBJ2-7	CAWTRGAGPYEQYF	TGTGCCTGGACACGTGGAGCGGGACCCTACGAGCAGTACTTC
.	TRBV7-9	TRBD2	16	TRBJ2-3	CASSPYGRASADTQYF	TGTGCCAGCAGCCCTTACGGGAGGGCCAGTGCAGATACGCAGTATTTT
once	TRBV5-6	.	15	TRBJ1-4	CASSRSGAFNEKLFF	TGTGCCAGCAGCAGATCCGGGGCCTTTAATGAAAAACTGTTTTTT
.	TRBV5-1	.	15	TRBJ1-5	CASSLSGDSNQPQHF	TGCGCCAGCAGCTTGTCAGGGGATAGCAATCAGCCCCAGCATTTT
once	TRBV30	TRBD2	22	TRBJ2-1	CAWRSPIPGRAEPLRSYNEQFF	TGTGCCTGGAGGAGCCCGATCCCCGGGAGGGCGGAGCCCCTCCGCTCCTACAATGAGCAGTTCTTC
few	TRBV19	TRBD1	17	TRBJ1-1	CASRAGTGTIMNTEAFF	TGTGCCAGTCGAGCCGGGACAGGGACCATCATGAACACTGAAGCTTTCTTT
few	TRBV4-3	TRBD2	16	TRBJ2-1	CASSQISGSSYNEQFF	TGCGCCAGCAGCCAAATTAGCGGGAGCTCCTACAATGAGCAGTTCTTC
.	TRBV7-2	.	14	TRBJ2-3	CASSSFRAEDTQYF	TGTGCCAGCAGCTCTTTTCGGGCCGAAGATACGCAGTATTTT